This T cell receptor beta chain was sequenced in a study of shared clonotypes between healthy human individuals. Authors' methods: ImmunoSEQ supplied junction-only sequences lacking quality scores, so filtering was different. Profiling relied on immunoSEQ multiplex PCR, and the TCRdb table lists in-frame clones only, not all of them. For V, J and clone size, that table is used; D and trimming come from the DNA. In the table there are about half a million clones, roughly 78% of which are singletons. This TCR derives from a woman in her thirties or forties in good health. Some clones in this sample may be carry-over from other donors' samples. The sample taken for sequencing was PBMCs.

DNA for the CDR3: TGTGCCAGCAGTAGGCTAGCTGATGAGCAGTTCTTC. Encoded protein: CASSRLADEQFF. The chain is built from TRBV5-5 and TRBJ2-1; possible D gene TRBD2, 5 bases. From germline, CDR1 is SGHKS and CDR2 YYEKEE (reference sequence). Deletions cut 5 bases from V and 8 bases from J, with 11 bases between. The CDR3 length is 12 residues.